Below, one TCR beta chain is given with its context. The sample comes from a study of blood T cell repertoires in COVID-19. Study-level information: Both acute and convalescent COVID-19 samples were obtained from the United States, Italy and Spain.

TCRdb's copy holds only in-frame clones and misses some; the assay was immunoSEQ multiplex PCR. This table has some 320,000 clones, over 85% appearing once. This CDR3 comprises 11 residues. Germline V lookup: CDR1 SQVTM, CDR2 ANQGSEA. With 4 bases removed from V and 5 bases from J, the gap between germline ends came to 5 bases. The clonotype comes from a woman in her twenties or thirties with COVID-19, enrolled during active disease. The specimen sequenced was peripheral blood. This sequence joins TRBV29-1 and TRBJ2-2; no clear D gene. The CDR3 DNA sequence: TGCAGCGTTGGTGAGACCGGGGAGCTGTTTTTT. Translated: CSVGETGELFF.